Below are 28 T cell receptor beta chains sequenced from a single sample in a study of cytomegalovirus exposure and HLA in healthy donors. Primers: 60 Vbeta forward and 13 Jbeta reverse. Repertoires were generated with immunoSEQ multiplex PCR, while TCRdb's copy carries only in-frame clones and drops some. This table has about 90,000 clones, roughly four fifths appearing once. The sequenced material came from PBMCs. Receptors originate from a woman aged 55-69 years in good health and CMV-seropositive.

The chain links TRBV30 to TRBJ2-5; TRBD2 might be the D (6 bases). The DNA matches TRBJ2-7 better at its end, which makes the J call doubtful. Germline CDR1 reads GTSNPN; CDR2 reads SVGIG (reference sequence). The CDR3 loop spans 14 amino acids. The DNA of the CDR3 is TGTGCCTGGAGTGCCCCCCCGGGGGACTACGAGCAGTACTTC. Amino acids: CAWSAPPGDYEQYF.

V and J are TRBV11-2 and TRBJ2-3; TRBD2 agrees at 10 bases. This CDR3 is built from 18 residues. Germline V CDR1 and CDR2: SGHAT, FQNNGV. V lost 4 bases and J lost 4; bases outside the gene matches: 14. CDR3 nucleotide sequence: TGTGCCAGCAGCTCCAACCCACCAACTAGCGGGAATGCAGATACGCAGTATTTT. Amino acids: CASSSNPPTSGNADTQYF.

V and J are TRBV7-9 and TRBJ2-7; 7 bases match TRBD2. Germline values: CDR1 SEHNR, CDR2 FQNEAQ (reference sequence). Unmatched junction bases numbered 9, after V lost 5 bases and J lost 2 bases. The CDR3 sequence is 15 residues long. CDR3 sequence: CASSHTSELTYEQYF. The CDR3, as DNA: TGTGCCAGCAGCCACACTAGCGAACTGACCTACGAGCAGTACTTC.

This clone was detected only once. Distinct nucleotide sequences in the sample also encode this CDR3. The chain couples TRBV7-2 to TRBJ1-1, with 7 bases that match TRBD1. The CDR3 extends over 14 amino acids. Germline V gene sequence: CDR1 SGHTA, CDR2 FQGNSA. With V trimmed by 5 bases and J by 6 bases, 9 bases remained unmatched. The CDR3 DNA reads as TGTGCCAGCAGCCTAAGACAGGGATCGGCTGAAGCTTTCTTT. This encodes CASSLRQGSAEAFF. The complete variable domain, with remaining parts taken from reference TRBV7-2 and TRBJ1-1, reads GAGVSQSPSNKVTEKGKDVELRCDPISGHTALYWYRQSLGQGLEFLIYFQGNSAPDKSGLPSDRFSAERTGGSVSTLTIQRTQQEDSAVYLCASSLRQGSAEAFFGQGTRLTVV.

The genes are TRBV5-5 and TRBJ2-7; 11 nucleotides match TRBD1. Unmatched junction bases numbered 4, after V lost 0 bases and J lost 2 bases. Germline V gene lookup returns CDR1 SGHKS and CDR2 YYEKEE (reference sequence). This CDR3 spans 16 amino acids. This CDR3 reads CASSLGTGGITYEQYF. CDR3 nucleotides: TGTGCCAGCAGCTTGGGGACAGGGGGCATCACCTACGAGCAGTACTTC.

The CDR3 DNA sequence: TGTGCCAGCAGCTGGGGCCAGTCGAACACTGAAGCTTTCTTT. Its translation is CASSWGQSNTEAFF. J is TRBJ1-1 and V is TRBV5-6; D might be TRBD1 (5 bases). The germline V and J ends were trimmed by 3 bases and 1 base, with 10 bases remaining between them. This CDR3 is 14 amino acids long. Germline assignment: CDR1 SGHDT and CDR2 YYEEEE.

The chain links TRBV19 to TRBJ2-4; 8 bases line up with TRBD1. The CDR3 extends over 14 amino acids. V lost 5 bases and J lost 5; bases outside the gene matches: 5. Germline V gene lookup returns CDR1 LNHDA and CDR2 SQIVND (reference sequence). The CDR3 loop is CASSARQGQNIQYF. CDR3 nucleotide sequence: TGTGCCAGTAGTGCCCGACAGGGGCAAAACATTCAGTACTTC.

The CDR3 DNA reads as TGTGCCTGGAGTCAACTAGCGGGAAGGACAGATACGCAGTATTTT. This encodes CAWSQLAGRTDTQYF. V is TRBV30 and J is TRBJ2-3; 10 nucleotides agree with TRBD2. This CDR3 region has 15 residues. Germline CDR1 is GTSNPN and CDR2 is SVGIG (reference sequence). V shed 2 bases, J shed 3 bases, and the junction held 5 bases outside the gene matches.

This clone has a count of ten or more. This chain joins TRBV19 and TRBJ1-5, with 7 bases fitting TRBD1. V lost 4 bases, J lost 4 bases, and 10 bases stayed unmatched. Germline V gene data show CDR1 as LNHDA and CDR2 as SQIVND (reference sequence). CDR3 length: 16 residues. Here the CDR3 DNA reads TGTGCCAGTAGTACATCCGACAGGGTAAGGAATCAGCCCCAGCATTTT. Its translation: CASSTSDRVRNQPQHF.

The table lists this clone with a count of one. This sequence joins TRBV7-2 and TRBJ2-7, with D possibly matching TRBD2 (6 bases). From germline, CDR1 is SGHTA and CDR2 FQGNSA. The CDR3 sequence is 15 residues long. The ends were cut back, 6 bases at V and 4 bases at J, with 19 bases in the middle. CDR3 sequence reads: CASSIGLLSLYEQYF. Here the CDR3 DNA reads TGTGCCAGCAGTATAGGACTACTCTCCTTATACGAGCAGTACTTC.

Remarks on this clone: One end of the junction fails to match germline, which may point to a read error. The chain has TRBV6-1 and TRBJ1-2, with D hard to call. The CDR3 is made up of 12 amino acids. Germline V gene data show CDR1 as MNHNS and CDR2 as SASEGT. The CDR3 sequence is CASSEARGVFGF. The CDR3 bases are TGTGCCAGCAGTGAAGCCCGAGGAGTTTTCGGCTTC.

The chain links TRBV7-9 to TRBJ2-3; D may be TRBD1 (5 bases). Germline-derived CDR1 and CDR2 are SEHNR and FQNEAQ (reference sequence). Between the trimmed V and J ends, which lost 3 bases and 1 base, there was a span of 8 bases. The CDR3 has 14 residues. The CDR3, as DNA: TGTGCCAGCAGCTTTCCAGGGCGCACAGATACGCAGTATTTT. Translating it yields CASSFPGRTDTQYF.

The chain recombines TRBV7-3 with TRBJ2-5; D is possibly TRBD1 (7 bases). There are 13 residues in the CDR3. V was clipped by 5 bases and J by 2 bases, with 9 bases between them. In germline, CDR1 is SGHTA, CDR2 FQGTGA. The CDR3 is CASSAGQQETQYF. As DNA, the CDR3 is TGTGCCAGCAGCGCGGGACAGCAAGAGACCCAGTACTTC.

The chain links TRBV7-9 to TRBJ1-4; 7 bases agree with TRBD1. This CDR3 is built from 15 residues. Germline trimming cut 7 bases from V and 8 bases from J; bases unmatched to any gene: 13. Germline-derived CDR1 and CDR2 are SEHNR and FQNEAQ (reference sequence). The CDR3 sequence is CASTRAGQGDEKLFF. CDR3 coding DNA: TGTGCCAGCACCCGGGCGGGGCAGGGGGACGAAAAACTGTTTTTT. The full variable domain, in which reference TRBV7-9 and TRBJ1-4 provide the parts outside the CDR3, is DTGVSQNPRHKITKRGQNVTFRCDPISEHNRLYWYRQTLGQGPEFLTYFQNEAQLEKSRLLSDRFSAERPKGSFSTLEIQRTEQGDSAMYLCASTRAGQGDEKLFFGSGTQLSVL.

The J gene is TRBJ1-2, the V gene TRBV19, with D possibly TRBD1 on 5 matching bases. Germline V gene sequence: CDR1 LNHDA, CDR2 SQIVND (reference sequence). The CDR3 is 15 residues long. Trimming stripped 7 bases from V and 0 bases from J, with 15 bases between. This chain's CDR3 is CASNSREGPNYGYTF. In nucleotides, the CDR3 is TGTGCCAGTAATAGCAGGGAGGGTCCTAACTATGGCTACACCTTC.

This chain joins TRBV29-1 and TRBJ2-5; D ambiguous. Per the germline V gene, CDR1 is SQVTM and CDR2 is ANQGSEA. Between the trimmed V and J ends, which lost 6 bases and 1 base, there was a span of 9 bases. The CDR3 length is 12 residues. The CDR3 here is CSVSPGQETQYF. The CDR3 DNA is TGCAGCGTCAGCCCAGGCCAAGAGACCCAGTACTTC.

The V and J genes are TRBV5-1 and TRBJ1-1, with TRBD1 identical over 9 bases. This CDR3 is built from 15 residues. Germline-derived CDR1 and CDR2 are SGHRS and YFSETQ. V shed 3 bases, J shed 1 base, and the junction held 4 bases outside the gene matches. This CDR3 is CASSWGQGGNTEAFF. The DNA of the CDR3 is TGCGCCAGCAGCTGGGGACAGGGAGGGAACACTGAAGCTTTCTTT.

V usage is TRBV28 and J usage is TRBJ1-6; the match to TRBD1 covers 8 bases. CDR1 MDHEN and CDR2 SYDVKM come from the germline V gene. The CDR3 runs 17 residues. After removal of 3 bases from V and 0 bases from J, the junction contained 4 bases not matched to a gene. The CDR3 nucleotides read TGTGCCAGCAGTTTCCCCCAGGGGGCCTCCTATAATTCACCCCTCCACTTT. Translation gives CASSFPQGASYNSPLHF.

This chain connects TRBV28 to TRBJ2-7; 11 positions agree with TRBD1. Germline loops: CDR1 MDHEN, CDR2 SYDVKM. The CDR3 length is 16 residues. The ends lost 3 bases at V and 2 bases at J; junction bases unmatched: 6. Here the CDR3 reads CASSFSPGQGAYEQYF. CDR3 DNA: TGTGCCAGCAGTTTTTCGCCGGGACAGGGGGCCTACGAGCAGTACTTC.

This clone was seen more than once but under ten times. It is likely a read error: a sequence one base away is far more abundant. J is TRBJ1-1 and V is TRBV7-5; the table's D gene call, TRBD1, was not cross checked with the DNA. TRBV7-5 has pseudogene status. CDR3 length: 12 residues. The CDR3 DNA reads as TGTGCCAGCAGATACAGTAACACTGAAGCTTTCTTT. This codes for CASRYSNTEAFF.

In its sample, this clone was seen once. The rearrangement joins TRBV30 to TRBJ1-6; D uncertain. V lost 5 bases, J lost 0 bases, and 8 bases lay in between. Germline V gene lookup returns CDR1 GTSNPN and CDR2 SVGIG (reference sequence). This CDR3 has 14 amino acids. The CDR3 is CAWDLSSYNSPLHF. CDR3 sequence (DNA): TGTGCCTGGGATCTTAGCTCCTATAATTCACCCCTCCACTTT.

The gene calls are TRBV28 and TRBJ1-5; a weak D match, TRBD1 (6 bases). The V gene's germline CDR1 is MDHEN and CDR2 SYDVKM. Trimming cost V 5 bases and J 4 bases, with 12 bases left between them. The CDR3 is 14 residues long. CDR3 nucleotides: TGTGCCAGCAGTAATACAGGGTATAATCAGCCCCAGCATTTT. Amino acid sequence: CASSNTGYNQPQHF.

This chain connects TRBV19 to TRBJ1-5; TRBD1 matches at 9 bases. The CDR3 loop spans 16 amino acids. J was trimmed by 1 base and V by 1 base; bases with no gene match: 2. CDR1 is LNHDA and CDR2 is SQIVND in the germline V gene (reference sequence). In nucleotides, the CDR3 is TGTGCCAGTAGTATAGCGGGACAGGGAAGCAATCAGCCCCAGCATTTT. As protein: CASSIAGQGSNQPQHF. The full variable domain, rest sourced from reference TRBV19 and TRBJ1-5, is DGGITQSPKYLFRKEGQNVTLSCEQNLNHDAMYWYRQDPGQGLRLIYYSQIVNDFQKGDIAEGYSVSREKKESFPLTVTSAQKNPTAFYLCASSIAGQGSNQPQHFGDGTRLSIL.

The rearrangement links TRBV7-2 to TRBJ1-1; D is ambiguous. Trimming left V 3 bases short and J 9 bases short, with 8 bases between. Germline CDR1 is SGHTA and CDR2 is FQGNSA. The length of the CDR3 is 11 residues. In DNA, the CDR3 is TGTGCCAGCAGCTTCAATACTAAAGCTTTCTTT. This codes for CASSFNTKAFF.

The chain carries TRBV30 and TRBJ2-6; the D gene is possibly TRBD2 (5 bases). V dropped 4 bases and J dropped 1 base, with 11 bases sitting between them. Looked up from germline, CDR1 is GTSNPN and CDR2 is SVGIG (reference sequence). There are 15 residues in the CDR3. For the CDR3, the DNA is TGTGCCTGGACTGGCTGGAGGTCTGGGGCCAACGTCCTGACTTTC. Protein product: CAWTGWRSGANVLTF.

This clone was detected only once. The CDR3 coding sequence is TGTGCCAGCAGCTCAGAGGGCGGGAGTGGGGAGACCCAGTACTTC. Its protein is CASSSEGGSGETQYF. This chain joins TRBV7-9 and TRBJ2-5; 7 bases fit TRBD2. The CDR3 covers 15 residues. The junction had 10 bases not matched to a gene; V was cut back by 4 bases and J by 5 bases. Germline V gene data show CDR1 as SEHNR and CDR2 as FQNEAQ (reference sequence). The whole variable domain, remainder taken from reference TRBV7-9 and TRBJ2-5, is DTGVSQNPRHKITKRGQNVTFRCDPISEHNRLYWYRQTLGQGPEFLTYFQNEAQLEKSRLLSDRFSAERPKGSFSTLEIQRTEQGDSAMYLCASSSEGGSGETQYFGPGTRLLVL.

CDR3 sequence: CASSAGRLVPTPKDEQFF. The CDR3 nucleotides are TGTGCCAGCAGCGCGGGAAGGTTAGTGCCTACACCTAAGGATGAGCAGTTCTTC. The J gene is TRBJ2-1, the V gene TRBV9, with D maybe TRBD2 (5 bases). Trimming pared 3 bases from V and 8 bases from J, leaving 27 bases between. Germline-derived CDR1 and CDR2 are SGDLS and YYNGEE. CDR3 length: 18 residues.

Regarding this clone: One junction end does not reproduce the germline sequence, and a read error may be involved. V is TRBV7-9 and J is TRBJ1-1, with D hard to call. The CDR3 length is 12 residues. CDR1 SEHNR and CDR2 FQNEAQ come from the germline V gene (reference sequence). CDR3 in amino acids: CSSSSPPTEAFF. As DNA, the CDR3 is TGTTCCAGCAGCAGCCCCCCCACTGAAGCTTTCTTT.